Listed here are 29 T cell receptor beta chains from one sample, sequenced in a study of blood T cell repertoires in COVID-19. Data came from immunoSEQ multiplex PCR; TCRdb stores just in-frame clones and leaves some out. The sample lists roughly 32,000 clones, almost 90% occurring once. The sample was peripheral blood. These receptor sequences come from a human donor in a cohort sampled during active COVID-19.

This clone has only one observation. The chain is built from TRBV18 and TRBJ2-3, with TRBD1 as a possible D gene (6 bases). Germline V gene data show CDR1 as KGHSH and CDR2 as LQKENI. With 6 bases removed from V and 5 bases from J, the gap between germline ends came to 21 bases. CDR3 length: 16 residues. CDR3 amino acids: CASSSTGSSVGDTQYF. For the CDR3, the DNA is TGTGCCAGCTCTTCCACAGGGAGCTCGGTTGGAGATACGCAGTATTTT.

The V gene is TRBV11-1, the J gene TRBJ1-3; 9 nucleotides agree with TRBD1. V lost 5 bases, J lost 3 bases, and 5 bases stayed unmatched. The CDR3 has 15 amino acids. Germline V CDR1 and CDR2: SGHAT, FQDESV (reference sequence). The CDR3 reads CASSPQGADGNTIYF. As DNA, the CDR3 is TGTGCCAGCAGCCCACAGGGGGCGGATGGAAACACCATATATTTT.

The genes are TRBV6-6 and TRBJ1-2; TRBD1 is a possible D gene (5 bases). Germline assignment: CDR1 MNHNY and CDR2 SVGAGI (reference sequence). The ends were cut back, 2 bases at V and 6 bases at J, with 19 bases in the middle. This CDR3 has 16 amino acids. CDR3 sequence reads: CASSYNRPRVRDGYTF. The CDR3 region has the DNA TGTGCCAGCAGTTACAACCGCCCCAGGGTTAGAGATGGCTACACCTTC.

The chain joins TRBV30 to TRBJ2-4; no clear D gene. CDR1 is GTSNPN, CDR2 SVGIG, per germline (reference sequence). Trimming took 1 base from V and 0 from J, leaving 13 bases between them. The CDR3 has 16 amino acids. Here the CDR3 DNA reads TGTGCCTGGAGTGGACCGACACTCCTAGCCAAAAACATTCAGTACTTC. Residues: CAWSGPTLLAKNIQYF.

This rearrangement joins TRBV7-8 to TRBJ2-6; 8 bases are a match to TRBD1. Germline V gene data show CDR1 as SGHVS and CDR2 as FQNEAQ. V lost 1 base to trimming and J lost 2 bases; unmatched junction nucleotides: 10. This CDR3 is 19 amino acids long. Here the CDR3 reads CASSLGPGQAPPGANVLTF. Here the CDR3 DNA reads TGTGCCAGCAGCTTAGGGCCGGGACAGGCTCCCCCTGGGGCCAACGTCCTGACTTTC.

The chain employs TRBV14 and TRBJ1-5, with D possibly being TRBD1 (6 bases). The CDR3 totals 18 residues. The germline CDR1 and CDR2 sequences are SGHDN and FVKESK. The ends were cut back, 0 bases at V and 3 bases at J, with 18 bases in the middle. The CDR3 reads CASSQDRLGQTFNQPQHF. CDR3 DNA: TGTGCCAGCAGCCAAGATCGGTTGGGACAAACATTCAATCAGCCCCAGCATTTT. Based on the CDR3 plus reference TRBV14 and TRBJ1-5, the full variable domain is EAGVTQFPSHSVIEKGQTVTLRCDPISGHDNLYWYRRVMGKEIKFLLHFVKESKQDESGMPNNRFLAERTGGTYSTLKVQPAELEDSGVYFCASSQDRLGQTFNQPQHFGDGTRLSIL.

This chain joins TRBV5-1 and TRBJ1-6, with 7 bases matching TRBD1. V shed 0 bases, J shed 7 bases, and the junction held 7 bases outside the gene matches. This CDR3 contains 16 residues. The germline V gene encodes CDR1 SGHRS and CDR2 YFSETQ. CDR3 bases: TGCGCCAGCAGCTTGGGGGACAGTATTGCAAATTCACCCCTCCACTTT. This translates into CASSLGDSIANSPLHF.

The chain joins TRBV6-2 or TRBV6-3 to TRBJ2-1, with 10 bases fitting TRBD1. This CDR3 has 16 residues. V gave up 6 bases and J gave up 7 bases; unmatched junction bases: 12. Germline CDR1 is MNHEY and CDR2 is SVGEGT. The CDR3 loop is CASSPLPGQGSNEQFF. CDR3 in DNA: TGTGCCAGCAGCCCTCTTCCGGGACAGGGGAGTAATGAGCAGTTCTTC.

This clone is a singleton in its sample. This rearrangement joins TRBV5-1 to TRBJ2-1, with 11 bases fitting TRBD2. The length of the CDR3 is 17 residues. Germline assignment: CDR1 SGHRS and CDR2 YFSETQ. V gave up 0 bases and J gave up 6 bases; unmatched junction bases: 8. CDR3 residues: CASSLGPGLAESNEQFF. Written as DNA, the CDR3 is TGCGCCAGCAGCTTGGGACCGGGACTAGCGGAGTCCAATGAGCAGTTCTTC. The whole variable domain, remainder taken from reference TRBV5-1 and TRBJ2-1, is KAGVTQTPRYLIKTRGQQVTLSCSPISGHRSVSWYQQTPGQGLQFLFEYFSETQRNKGNFPGRFSGRQFSNSRSEMNVSTLELGDSALYLCASSLGPGLAESNEQFFGPGTRLTVL.

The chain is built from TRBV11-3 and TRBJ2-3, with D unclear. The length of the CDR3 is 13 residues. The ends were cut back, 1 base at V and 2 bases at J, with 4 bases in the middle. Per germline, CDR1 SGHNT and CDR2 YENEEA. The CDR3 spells CASSLGPTDTQYF. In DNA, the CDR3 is TGTGCCAGCAGCTTAGGGCCCACAGATACGCAGTATTTT.

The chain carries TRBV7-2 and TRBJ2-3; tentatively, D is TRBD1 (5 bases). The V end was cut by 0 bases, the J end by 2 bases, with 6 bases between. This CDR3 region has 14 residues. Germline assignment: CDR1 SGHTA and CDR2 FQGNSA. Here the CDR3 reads CASSLAGLTDTQYF. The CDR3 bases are TGTGCCAGCAGCTTAGCGGGGCTCACAGATACGCAGTATTTT.

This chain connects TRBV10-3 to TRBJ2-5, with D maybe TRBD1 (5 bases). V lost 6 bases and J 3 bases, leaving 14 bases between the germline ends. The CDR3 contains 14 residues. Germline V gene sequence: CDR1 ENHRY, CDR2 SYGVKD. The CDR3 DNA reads TGTGCCATCAGCGAACCACCCAGGGAAGAGACCCAGTACTTC. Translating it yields CAISEPPREETQYF.

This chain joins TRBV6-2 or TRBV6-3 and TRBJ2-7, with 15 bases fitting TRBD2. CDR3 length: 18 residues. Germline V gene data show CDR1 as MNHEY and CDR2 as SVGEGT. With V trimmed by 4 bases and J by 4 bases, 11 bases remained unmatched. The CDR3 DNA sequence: TGTGCCAGCAGTTTGGGACTAGCGGGGGGCCTTTTCTATTACGAGCAGTACTTC. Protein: CASSLGLAGGLFYYEQYF.

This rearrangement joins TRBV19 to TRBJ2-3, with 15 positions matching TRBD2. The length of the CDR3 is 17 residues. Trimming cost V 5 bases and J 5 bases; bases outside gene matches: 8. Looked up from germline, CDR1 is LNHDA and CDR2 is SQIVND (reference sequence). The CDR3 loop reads CASSLPGLAGGGDTQYF. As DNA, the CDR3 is TGTGCCAGTAGTCTCCCGGGACTAGCGGGGGGAGGAGATACGCAGTATTTT.

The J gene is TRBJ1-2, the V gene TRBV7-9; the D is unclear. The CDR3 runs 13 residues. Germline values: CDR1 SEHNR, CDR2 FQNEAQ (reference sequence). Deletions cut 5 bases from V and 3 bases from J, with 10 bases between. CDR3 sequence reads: CASSPTVDYGYTF. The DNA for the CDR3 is TGTGCCAGCAGCCCCACAGTGGACTATGGCTACACCTTC.

In nucleotides, the CDR3 is TGTGCCAGCAGTGAATTACGGGGGGGCCCGAACGACAATGAGCAGTTCTTC. Protein: CASSELRGGPNDNEQFF. The genes are TRBV25-1 and TRBJ2-1, with 8 positions matching TRBD2. V lost 1 base and J lost 5; bases outside the gene matches: 10. In germline, CDR1 is MGHDK, CDR2 SYGVNS. The CDR3 covers 17 residues.

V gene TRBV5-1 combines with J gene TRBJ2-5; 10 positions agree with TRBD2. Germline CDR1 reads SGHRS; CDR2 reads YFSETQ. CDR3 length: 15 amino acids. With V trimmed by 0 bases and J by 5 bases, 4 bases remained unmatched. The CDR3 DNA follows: TGCGCCAGCAGCTTGGCAGCGGGGGGGCTGGAGACCCAGTACTTC. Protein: CASSLAAGGLETQYF.

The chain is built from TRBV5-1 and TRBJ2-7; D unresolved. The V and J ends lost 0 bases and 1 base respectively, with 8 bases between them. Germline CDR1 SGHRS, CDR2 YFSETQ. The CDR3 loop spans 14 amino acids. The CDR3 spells CASSLVPGSYEQYF. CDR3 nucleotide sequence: TGCGCCAGCAGCTTGGTCCCCGGGTCCTACGAGCAGTACTTC.

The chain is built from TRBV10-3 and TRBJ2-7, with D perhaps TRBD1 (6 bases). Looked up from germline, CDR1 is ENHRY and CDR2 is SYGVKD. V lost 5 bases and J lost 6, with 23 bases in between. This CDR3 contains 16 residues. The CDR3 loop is CAISSGRGKTPTEQYF. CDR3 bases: TGTGCCATCAGTTCTGGCAGGGGCAAAACCCCAACCGAGCAGTACTTC.

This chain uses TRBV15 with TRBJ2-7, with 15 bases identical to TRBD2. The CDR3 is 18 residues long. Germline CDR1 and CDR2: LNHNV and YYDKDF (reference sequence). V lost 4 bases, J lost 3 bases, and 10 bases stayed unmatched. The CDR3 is CATSNPGLAGGLGYEQYF. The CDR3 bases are TGTGCCACCAGCAATCCTGGACTAGCGGGGGGGCTTGGCTACGAGCAGTACTTC.

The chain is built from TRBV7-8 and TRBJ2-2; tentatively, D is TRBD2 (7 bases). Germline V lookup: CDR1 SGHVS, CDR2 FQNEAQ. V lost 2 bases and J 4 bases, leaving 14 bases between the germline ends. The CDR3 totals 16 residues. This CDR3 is CASSLTAGAGTGELFF. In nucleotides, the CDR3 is TGTGCCAGCAGCTTAACCGCGGGGGCGGGCACCGGGGAGCTGTTTTTT.

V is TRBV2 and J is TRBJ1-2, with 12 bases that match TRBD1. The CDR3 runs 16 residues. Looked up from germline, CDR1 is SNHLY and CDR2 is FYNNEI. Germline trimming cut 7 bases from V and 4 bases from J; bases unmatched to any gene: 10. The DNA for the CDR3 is TGTGCCAGCACCGAAGGGGGGACAGGGGGCTTCTATGGCTACACCTTC. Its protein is CASTEGGTGGFYGYTF.

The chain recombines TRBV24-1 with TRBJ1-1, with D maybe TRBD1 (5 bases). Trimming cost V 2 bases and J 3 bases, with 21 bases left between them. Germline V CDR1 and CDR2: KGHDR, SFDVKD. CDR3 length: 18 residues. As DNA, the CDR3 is TGTGCCACCAGTGATTCGGTACAGGAGGGTGTGGCGGACACTGAAGCTTTCTTT. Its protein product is CATSDSVQEGVADTEAFF.

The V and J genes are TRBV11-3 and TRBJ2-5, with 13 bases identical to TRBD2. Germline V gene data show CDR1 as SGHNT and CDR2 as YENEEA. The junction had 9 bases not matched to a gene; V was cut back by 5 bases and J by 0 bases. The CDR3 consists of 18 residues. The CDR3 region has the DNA TGTGCCAGCAGCCCCGGGACTAGCGGGGAACCGTACCAAGAGACCCAGTACTTC. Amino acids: CASSPGTSGEPYQETQYF.

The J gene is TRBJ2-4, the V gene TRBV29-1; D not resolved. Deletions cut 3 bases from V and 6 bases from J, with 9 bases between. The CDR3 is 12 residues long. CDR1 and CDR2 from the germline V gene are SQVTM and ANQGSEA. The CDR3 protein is CSVDLPVNIQYF. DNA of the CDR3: TGCAGCGTTGACCTTCCAGTAAACATTCAGTACTTC.

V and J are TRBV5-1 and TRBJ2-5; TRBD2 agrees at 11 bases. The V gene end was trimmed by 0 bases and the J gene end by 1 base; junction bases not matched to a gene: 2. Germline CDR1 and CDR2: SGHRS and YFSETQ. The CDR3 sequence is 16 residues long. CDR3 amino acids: CASSLETSGAQETQYF. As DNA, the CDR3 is TGCGCCAGCAGCTTGGAGACTAGCGGGGCCCAAGAGACCCAGTACTTC. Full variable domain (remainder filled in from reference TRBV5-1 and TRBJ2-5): KAGVTQTPRYLIKTRGQQVTLSCSPISGHRSVSWYQQTPGQGLQFLFEYFSETQRNKGNFPGRFSGRQFSNSRSEMNVSTLELGDSALYLCASSLETSGAQETQYFGPGTRLLVL.

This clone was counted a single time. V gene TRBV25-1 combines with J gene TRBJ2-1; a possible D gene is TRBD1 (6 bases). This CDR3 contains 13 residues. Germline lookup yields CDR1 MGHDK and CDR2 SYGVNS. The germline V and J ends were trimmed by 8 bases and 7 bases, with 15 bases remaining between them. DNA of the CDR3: TGTGCCAGCTCAGTGGGGGCAGTGAATGAGCAGTTCTTC. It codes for CASSVGAVNEQFF. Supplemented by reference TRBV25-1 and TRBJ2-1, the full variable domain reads EADIYQTPRYLVIGTGKKITLECSQTMGHDKMYWYQQDPGMELHLIHYSYGVNSTEKGDLSSESTVSRIRTEHFPLTLESARPSHTSQYLCASSVGAVNEQFFGPGTRLTVL.

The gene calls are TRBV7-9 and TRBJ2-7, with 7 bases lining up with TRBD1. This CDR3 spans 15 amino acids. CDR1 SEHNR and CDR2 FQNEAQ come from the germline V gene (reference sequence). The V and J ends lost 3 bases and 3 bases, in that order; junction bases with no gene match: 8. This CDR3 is CASSLTGLQGYEQYF. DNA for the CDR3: TGTGCCAGCAGCTTGACAGGGCTACAGGGCTACGAGCAGTACTTC. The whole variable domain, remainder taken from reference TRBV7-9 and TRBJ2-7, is DTGVSQNPRHKITKRGQNVTFRCDPISEHNRLYWYRQTLGQGPEFLTYFQNEAQLEKSRLLSDRFSAERPKGSFSTLEIQRTEQGDSAMYLCASSLTGLQGYEQYFGPGTRLTVT.

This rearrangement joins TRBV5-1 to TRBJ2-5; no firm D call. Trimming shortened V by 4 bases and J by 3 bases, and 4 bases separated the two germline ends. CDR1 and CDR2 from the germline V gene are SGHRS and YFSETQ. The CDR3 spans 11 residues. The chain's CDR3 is CASSAEETQYF. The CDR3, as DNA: TGCGCCAGCAGCGCAGAAGAGACCCAGTACTTC.